This TCR beta chain is drawn from a study of blood T cell repertoires in COVID-19. Across the study: Acute-phase and convalescent COVID-19 samples originated in the United States, Italy and Spain.

It was during active infection that Seattle patients were enrolled and then longitudinally followed. The CDR3 has 14 amino acids. Trimming stripped 0 bases from V and 9 bases from J, with 12 bases between. Germline V CDR1 and CDR2: GTSNPN, SVGIG (reference sequence). The data were produced by immunoSEQ multiplex PCR, yet TCRdb's version contains in-frame clones alone and is incomplete. The sample comprises tens of thousands of clones, about 80% of which are singletons, and about an eighth rests with the top ten. Sequencing was done on a sample of peripheral blood. The rearrangement links TRBV30 to TRBJ1-6; unclear D gene. The origin of this receptor is a man aged 50 or older with COVID-19, enrolled during active disease. This CDR3 reads CAWSVRRGASPLHF. CDR3 coding DNA: TGTGCCTGGAGTGTACGGCGGGGTGCTTCACCCCTCCACTTT.